This TCR beta chain was observed in a study of blood T cell repertoires in COVID-19. Libraries were prepared by immunoSEQ multiplex PCR; TCRdb keeps only in-frame clonotypes and omits some of them. The profile shows over 250,000 clones, approximately 83% of them singletons. J was trimmed by 5 bases and V by 4 bases; bases with no gene match: 4. Germline lookup yields CDR1 SGHAT and CDR2 FQDESV (reference sequence). There are 14 residues in the CDR3. This receptor was identified in a woman in her fifties or sixties who had recovered from COVID-19. Sequencing input: peripheral blood. The chain recombines TRBV11-1 with TRBJ2-1; 8 positions agree with TRBD1. The chain's CDR3 is CASSSWDRNNEQFF. The CDR3 DNA follows: TGTGCCAGCAGCTCCTGGGACAGGAACAATGAGCAGTTCTTC. Supplemented by reference TRBV11-1 and TRBJ2-1, the full variable domain reads EAEVAQSPRYKITEKSQAVAFWCDPISGHATLYWYRQILGQGPELLVQFQDESVVDDSQLPKDRFSAERLKGVDSTLKIQPAELGDSAMYLCASSSWDRNNEQFFGPGTRLTVL.